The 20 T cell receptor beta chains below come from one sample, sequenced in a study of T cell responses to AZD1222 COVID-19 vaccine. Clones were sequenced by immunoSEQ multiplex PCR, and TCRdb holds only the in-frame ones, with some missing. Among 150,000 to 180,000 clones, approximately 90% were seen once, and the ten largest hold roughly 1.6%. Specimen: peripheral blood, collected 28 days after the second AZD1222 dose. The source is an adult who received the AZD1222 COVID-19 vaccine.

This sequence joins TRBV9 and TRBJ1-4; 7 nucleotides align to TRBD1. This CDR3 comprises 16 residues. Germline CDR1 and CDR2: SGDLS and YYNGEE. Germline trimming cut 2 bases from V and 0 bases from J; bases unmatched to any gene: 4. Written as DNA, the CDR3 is TGTGCCAGCAGCGTGACAGGGATTACAACTAATGAAAAACTGTTTTTT. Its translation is CASSVTGITTNEKLFF.

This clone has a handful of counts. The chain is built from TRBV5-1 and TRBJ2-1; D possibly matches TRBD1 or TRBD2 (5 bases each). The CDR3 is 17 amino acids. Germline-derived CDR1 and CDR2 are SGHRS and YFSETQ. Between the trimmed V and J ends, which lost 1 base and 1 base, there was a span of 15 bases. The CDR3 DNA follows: TGCGCCAGCAGCTTGTCGCCCAACAGGAGGTCCTACAATGAGCAGTTCTTC. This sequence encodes CASSLSPNRRSYNEQFF.

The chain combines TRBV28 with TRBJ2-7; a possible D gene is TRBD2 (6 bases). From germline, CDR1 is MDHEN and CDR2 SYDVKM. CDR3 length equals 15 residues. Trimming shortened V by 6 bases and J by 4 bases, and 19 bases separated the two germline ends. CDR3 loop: CASSTKRDFRYEQYF. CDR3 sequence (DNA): TGTGCCAGCAGCACAAAGAGGGACTTTCGGTACGAGCAGTACTTC. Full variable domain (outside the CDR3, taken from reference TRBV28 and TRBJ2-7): DVKVTQSSRYLVKRTGEKVFLECVQDMDHENMFWYRQDPGLGLRLIYFSYDVKMKEKGDIPEGYSVSREKKERFSLILESASTNQTSMYLCASSTKRDFRYEQYFGPGTRLTVT.

The CDR3 DNA reads TGTGCCAGCAGCACACCGGGACAGGGCACAGATACGCAGTATTTT. Translation gives CASSTPGQGTDTQYF. V usage is TRBV5-6 and J usage is TRBJ2-3, with 8 bases identical to TRBD1. The CDR3 spans 15 residues. V trimming: 4 bases; J trimming: 1 base; junction bases outside the gene matches: 5. The germline V gene has CDR1 SGHDT and CDR2 YYEEEE.

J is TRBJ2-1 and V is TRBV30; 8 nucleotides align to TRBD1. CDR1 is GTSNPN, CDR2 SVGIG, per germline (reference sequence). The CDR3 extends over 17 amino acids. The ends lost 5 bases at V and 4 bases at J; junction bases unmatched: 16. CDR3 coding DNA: TGTGCCTGGCTGCGTTCGGAACTCCGGGACAGGTACAATGAGCAGTTCTTC. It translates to CAWLRSELRDRYNEQFF.

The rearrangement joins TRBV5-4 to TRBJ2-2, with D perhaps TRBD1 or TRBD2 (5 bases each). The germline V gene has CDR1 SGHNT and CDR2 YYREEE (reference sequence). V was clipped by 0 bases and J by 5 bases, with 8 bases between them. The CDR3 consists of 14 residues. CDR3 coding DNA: TGTGCCAGCAGCTTGGGAGGGGAGACCGGGGAGCTGTTTTTT. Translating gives CASSLGGETGELFF.

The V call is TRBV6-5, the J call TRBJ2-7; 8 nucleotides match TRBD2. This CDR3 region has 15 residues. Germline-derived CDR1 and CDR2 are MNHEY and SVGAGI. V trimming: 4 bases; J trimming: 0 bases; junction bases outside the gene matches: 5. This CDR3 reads CASSFSGEPSYEQYF. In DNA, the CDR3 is TGTGCCAGCAGTTTTAGCGGGGAACCCTCCTACGAGCAGTACTTC.

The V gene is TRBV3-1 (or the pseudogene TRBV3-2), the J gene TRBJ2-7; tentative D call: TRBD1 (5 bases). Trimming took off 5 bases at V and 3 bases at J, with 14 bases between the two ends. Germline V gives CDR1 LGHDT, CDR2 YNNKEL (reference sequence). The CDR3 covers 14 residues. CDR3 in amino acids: CASSKGILNYEQYF. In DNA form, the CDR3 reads TGTGCCAGCAGCAAGGGGATTTTAAACTACGAGCAGTACTTC.

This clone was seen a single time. CDR3 DNA: TGTGCCAGCAGCTTGTCGGCAGGGTACTCTGGAAACACCATATATTTT. Protein product: CASSLSAGYSGNTIYF. V is TRBV5-6 and J is TRBJ1-3; TRBD1 is a possible D gene (5 bases). The CDR3 is made up of 16 amino acids. The germline V gene encodes CDR1 SGHDT and CDR2 YYEEEE. V lost 1 base and J lost 0, with 11 bases in between.

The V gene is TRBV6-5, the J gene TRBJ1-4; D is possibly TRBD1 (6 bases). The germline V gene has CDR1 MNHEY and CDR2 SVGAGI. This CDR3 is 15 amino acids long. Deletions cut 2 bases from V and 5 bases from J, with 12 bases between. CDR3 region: CASSYTAGENEKLFF. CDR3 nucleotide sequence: TGTGCCAGCAGTTACACGGCAGGGGAAAATGAAAAACTGTTTTTT.

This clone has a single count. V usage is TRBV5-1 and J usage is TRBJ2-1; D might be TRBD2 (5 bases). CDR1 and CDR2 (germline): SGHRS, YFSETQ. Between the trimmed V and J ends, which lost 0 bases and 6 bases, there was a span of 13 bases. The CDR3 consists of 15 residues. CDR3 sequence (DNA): TGCGCCAGCAGCTTGGATATAAAAGGGAGCAATGAGCAGTTCTTC. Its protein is CASSLDIKGSNEQFF.

The CDR3, as DNA: TGTGCCAGCAGTTTATATTGGACAGGGGGTGCAGATACGCAGTATTTT. Its translation: CASSLYWTGGADTQYF. This sequence joins TRBV27 and TRBJ2-3, with 10 nucleotides matching TRBD1. The CDR3 runs 16 residues. CDR1 and CDR2 (germline): MNHEY, SMNVEV (reference sequence). V was clipped by 1 base and J by 4 bases; unmatched bases: 5.

This CDR3 reads CASSSISTRTGGFMEQYF. Here the CDR3 DNA reads TGTGCCAGCAGCTCAATATCTACCCGGACAGGGGGGTTCATGGAGCAGTACTTC. The chain is built from TRBV11-2 and TRBJ2-7; TRBD1 matches at 10 bases. CDR3 length: 18 amino acids. The V gene end was trimmed by 4 bases and the J gene end by 7 bases; junction bases not matched to a gene: 19. From germline, CDR1 is SGHAT and CDR2 FQNNGV. The full variable domain, completed using reference TRBV11-2 and TRBJ2-7, is EAGVAQSPRYKIIEKRQSVAFWCNPISGHATLYWYQQILGQGPKLLIQFQNNGVVDDSQLPKDRFSAERLKGVDSTLKIQPAKLEDSAVYLCASSSISTRTGGFMEQYFGPGTRLTVT.

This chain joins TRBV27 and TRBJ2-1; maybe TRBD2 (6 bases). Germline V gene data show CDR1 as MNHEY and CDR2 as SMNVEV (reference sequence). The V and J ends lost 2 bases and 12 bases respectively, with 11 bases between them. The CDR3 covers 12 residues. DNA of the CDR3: TGTGCCAGCAGTTTACTCGCGGGATCGCAGTTCTTC. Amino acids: CASSLLAGSQFF.

The CDR3 DNA reads TGTGCCAGCAGTGAAGCGCTACTCGGGAGCAATCAGCCCCAGCATTTT. Its translation is CASSEALLGSNQPQHF. V is TRBV6-1 and J is TRBJ1-5; D is uncertain. CDR1 is MNHNS and CDR2 is SASEGT in the germline V gene. The CDR3 has 16 residues. V shed 0 bases and J shed 1 base, with 10 bases lying between them.

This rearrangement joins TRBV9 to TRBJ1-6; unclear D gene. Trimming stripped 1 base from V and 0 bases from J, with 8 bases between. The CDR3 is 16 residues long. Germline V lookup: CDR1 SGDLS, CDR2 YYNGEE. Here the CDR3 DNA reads TGTGCCAGCAGCGTACGGGAGAGCTCCTATAATTCACCCCTCCACTTT. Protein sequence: CASSVRESSYNSPLHF.

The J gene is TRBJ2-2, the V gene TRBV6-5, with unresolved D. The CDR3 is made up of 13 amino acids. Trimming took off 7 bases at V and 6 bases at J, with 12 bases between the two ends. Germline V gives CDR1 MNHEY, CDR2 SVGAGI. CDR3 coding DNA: TGTGCCAGCATCATGATCATGCCCGGGGAGCTGTTTTTT. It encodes CASIMIMPGELFF.

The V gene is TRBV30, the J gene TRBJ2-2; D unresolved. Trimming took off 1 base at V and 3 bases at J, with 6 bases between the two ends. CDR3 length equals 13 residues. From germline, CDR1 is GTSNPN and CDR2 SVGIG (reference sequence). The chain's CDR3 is CAWSGLDTGELFF. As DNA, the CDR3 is TGTGCCTGGAGTGGACTGGACACCGGGGAGCTGTTTTTT. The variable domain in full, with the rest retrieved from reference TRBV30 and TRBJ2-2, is SQTIHQWPATLVQPVGSPLSLECTVEGTSNPNLYWYRQAAGRGLQLLFYSVGIGQISSEVPQNLSASRPQDRQFILSSKKLLLSDSGFYLCAWSGLDTGELFFGEGSRLTVL.

DNA for the CDR3: TGTGCCAGCAGACCACAGACAGGCTACGAGCAGTACTTC. Its protein is CASRPQTGYEQYF. The chain is built from TRBV12-3 or TRBV12-4 and TRBJ2-7, with D tentatively TRBD1 (6 bases). This CDR3 has 13 residues. V lost 6 bases and J lost 3, with 12 bases in between.

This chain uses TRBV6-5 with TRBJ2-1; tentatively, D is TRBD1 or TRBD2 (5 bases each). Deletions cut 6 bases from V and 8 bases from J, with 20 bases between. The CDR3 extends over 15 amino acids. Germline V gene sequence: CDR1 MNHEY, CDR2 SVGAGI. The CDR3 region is CASRPLGASFHEQFF. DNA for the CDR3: TGTGCCAGCAGGCCCCTCGGGGCTAGTTTCCATGAGCAGTTCTTC.